This T cell receptor (beta chain) was profiled in a study of PD-1 blockade in classical Hodgkin lymphoma. Study-wide findings and caveats: Anyone who began nivolumab under 1 year after ASCT was excluded. Newly diagnosed patients were said to have less baseline TCR diversity than healthy donors did.

CDR1 and CDR2 (germline): MRHNA, SNTAGT. Unmatched junction bases numbered 7, after V lost 6 bases and J lost 5 bases. CDR3 length: 14 residues. Time point given: cycle 4 day 1 (C4D1), after around six weeks of nivolumab. With no exception, relapse followed autologous stem cell transplantation in all patients, and brentuximab vedotin exposure varied. Thawed PBMCs were the source of CD4+ T cells, purified by magnetic negative selection. Method: immunoSEQ multiplex PCR; TCRdb's copy keeps in-frame clones and lacks some. The table lists about 32,000 clones, 90% to 95% of them singletons. Concerning this clone: Its antigen is unidentified.

This sample comprised CD4+ T cells from blood, obtained before the fourth cycle of nivolumab. The clonotype comes from a human donor with classical Hodgkin lymphoma. V is TRBV6-4 and J is TRBJ2-3, with TRBD1 matching 8 bases. The CDR3 region is CASSFQGAGDTQYF. In nucleotides, the CDR3 is TGTGCCAGCAGCTTCCAGGGGGCGGGAGATACGCAGTATTTT.